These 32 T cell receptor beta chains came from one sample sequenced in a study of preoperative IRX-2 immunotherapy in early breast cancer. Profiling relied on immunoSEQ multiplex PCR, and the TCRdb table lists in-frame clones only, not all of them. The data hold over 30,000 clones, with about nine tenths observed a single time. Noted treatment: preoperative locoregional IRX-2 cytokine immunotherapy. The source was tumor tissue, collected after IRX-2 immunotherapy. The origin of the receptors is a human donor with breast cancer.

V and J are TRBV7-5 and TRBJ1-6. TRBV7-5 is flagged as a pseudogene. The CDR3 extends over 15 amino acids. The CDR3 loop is CASSPGGGYNSPLHF. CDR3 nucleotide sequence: TGTGCCAGCAGCCCCGGTGGGGGGTATAATTCACCCCTCCACTTT.

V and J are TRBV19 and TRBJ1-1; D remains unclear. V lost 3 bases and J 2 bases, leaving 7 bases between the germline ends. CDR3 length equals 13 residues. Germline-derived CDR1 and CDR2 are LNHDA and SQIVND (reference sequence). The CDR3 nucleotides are TGTGCCAGTAGTATGGTTCTTAACACTGAAGCTTTCTTT. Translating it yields CASSMVLNTEAFF.

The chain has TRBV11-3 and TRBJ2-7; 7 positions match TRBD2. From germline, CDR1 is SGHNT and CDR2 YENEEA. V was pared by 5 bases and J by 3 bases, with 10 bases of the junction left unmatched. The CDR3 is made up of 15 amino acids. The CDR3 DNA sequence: TGTGCCAGCAGCCAATCCAGCGGGGCATACTACGAGCAGTACGTC. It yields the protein CASSQSSGAYYEQYV.

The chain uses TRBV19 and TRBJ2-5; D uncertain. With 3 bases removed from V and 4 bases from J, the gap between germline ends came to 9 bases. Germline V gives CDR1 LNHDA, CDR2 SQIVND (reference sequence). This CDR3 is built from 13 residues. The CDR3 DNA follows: TGTGCCAGTAGTATCGCTCGGAGAGAGACCCAGTACTTC. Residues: CASSIARRETQYF.

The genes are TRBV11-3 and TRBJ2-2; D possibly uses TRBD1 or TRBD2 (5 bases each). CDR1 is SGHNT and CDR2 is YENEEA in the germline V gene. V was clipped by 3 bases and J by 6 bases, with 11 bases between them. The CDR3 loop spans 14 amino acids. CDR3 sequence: CASSLGTVPGELFF. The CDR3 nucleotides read TGTGCCAGCAGCTTGGGGACCGTCCCCGGGGAGCTGTTTTTT.

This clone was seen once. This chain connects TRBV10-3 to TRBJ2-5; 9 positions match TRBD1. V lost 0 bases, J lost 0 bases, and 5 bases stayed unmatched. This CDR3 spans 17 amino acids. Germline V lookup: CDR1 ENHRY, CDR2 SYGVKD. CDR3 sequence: CAISESIGQGHQETQYF. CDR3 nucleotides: TGTGCCATCAGTGAGTCGATTGGACAGGGGCACCAAGAGACCCAGTACTTC.

CDR3 in DNA: TGTGCCAGCAGTTCAACCCTTAAGACGGAGACCCAGTACTTC. Translation gives CASSSTLKTETQYF. V is TRBV6-8 and J is TRBJ2-5; D ambiguous. V shed 4 bases and J shed 5 bases, with 14 bases lying between them. CDR3 length: 14 residues. CDR1 MNHGY and CDR2 SAAAGT come from the germline V gene.

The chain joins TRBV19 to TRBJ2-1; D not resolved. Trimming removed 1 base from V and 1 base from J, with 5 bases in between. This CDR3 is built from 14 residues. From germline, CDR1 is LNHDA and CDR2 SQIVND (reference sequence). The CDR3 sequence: CASSIVGSYNEQFF. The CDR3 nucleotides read TGTGCCAGTAGTATAGTGGGGTCCTACAATGAGCAGTTCTTC.

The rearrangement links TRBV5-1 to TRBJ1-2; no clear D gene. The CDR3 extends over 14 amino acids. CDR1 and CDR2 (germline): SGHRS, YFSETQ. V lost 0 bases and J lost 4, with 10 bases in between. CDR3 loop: CASSLADGVYGYTF. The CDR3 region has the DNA TGCGCCAGCAGCTTGGCCGACGGGGTCTATGGCTACACCTTC.

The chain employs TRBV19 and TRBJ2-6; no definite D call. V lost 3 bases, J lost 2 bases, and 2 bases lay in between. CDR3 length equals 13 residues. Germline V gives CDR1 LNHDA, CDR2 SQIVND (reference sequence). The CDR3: CASSMAGANVLTF. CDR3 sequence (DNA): TGTGCCAGTAGTATGGCTGGGGCCAACGTCCTGACTTTC.

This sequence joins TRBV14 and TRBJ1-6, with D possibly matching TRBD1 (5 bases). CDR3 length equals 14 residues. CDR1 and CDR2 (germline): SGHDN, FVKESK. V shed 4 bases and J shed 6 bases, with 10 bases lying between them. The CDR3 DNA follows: TGTGCCAGCAGCCGGGACTTTCGTAATTCACCCCTCCACTTT. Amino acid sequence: CASSRDFRNSPLHF.

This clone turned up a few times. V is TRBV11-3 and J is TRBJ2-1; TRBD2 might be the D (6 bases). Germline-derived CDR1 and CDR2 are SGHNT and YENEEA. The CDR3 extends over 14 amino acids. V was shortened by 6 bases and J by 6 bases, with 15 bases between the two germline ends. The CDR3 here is CASSGGTLINEQFF. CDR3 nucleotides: TGTGCCAGCAGTGGCGGGACTTTAATCAATGAGCAGTTCTTC.

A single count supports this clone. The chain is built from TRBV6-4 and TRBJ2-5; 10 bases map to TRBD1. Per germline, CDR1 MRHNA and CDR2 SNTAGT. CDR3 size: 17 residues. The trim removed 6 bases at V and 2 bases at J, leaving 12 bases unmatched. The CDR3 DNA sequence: TGTGCCAGCAGCGTTAATTCCGGGACAGGGGTACAAGAGACCCAGTACTTC. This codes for CASSVNSGTGVQETQYF.

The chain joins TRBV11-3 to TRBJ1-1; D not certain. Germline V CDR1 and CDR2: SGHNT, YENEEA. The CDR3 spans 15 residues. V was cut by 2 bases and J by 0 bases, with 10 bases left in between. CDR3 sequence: CASSLTGSMNTEAFF. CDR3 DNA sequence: TGTGCCAGCAGCTTAACCGGGAGCATGAACACTGAAGCTTTCTTT.

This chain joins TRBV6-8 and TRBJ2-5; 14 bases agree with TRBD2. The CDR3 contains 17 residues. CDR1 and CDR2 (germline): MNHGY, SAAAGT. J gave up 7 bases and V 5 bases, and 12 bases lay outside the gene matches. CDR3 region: CASSPETSGGASGTQYF. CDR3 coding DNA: TGTGCCAGCAGTCCAGAGACTAGCGGGGGGGCCTCTGGGACCCAGTACTTC.

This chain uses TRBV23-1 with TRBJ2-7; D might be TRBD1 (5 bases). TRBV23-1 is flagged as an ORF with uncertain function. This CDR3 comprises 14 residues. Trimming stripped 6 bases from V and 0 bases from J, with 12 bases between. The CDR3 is CASSRARSSYEQYF. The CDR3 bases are TGCGCCAGCAGCAGGGCCAGGAGCTCCTACGAGCAGTACTTC.

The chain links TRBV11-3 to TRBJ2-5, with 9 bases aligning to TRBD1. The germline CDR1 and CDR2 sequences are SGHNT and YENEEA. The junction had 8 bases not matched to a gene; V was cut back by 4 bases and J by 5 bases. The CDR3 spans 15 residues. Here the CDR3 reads CASSSWTGVWETQYF. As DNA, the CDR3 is TGTGCCAGCAGCTCGTGGACAGGGGTATGGGAGACCCAGTACTTC.

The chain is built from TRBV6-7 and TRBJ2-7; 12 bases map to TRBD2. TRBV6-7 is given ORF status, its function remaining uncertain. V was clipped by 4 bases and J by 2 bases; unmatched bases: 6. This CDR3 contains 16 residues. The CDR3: CASSSRLAGVTYEQYF. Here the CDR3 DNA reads TGTGCCAGCAGTTCCAGACTAGCGGGAGTCACCTACGAGCAGTACTTC.

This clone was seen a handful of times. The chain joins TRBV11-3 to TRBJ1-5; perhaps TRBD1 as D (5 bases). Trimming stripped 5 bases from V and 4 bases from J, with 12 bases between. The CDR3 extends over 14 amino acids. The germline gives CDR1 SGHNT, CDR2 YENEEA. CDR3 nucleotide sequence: TGTGCCAGCAGCCCGGACATAGGAAATCAGCCCCAGCATTTT. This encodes CASSPDIGNQPQHF. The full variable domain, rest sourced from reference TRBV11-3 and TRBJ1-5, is EAGVVQSPRYKIIEKKQPVAFWCNPISGHNTLYWYLQNLGQGPELLIRYENEEAVDDSQLPKDRFSAERLKGVDSTLKIQPAELGDSAVYLCASSPDIGNQPQHFGDGTRLSIL.

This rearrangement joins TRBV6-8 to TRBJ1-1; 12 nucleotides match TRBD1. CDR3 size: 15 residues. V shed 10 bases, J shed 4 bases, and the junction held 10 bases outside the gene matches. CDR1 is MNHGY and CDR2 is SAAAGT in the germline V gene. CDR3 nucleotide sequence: TGTGCCATCCGGGGACAGGGGGCGGGAGGCACTGAAGCTTTCTTT. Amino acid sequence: CAIRGQGAGGTEAFF.

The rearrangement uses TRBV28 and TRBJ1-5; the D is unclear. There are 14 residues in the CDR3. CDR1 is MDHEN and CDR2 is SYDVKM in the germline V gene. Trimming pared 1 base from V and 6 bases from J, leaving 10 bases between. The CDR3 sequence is CASSLSQVGQPQHF. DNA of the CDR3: TGTGCCAGCAGTTTATCCCAAGTAGGTCAGCCCCAGCATTTT.

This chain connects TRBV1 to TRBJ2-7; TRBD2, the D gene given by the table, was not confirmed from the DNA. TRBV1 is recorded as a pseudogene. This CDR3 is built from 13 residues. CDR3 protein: CASSQLAGRVEYF. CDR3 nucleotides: TGCGCCAGCAGTCAACTAGCGGGAAGGGTGGAGTACTTC.

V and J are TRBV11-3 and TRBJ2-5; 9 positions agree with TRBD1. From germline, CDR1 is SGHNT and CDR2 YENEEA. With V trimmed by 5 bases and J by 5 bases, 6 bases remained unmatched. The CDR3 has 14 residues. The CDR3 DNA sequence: TGTGCCAGCAGCGAGGGACAGGGCGGGGAGACCCAGTACTTC. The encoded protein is CASSEGQGGETQYF.

The CDR3 nucleotides read TGCGCCAGCACGGACTTGATGAACACTGAAGCTTTCTTT. It specifies CASTDLMNTEAFF. The chain uses TRBV23-1 and TRBJ1-1; D not certain. TRBV23-1 is an ORF; its function is uncertain. V was trimmed by 7 bases and J by 0 bases, leaving 9 bases between them. The CDR3 runs 13 residues.

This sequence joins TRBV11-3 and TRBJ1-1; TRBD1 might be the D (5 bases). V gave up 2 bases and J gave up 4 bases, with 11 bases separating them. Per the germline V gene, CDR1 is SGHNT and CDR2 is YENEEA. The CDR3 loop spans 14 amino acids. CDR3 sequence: CASSLTGTRTEAFF. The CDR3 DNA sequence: TGTGCCAGCAGCTTAACGGGGACTCGCACTGAAGCTTTCTTT.

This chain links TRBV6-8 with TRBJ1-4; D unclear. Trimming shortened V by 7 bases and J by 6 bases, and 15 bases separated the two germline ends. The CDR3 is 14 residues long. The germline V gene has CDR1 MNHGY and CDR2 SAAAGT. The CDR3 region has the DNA TGTGCCAGCACGCCCGGTTGGGGATATGAAAAACTGTTTTTT. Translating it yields CASTPGWGYEKLFF.

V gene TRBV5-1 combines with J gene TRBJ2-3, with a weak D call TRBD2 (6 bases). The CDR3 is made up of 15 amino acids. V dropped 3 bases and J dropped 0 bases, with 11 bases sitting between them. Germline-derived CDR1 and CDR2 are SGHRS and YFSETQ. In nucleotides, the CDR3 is TGCGCCAGCAGCTCCTTAGCGGTTAGCACAGATACGCAGTATTTT. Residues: CASSSLAVSTDTQYF.

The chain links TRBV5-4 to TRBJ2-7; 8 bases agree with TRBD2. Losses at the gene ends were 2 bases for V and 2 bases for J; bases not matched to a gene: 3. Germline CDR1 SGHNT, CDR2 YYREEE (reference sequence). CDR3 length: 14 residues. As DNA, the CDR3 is TGTGCCAGCAGCTTAAACGGGGGGGCCTACGAGCAGTACTTC. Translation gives CASSLNGGAYEQYF.

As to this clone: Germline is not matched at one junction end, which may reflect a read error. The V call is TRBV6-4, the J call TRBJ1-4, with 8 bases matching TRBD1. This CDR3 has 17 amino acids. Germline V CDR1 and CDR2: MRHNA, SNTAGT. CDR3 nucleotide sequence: TGTGCCAGCAGTTACTCGATATCGACGAGGACAGGGAGAAAACTGTTTTTT. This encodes CASSYSISTRTGRKLFF.

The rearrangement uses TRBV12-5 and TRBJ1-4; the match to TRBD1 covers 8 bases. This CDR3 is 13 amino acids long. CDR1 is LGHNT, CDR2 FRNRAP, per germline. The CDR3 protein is CASNRDRNEKLFF. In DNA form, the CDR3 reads TGTGCCAGCAACCGGGACAGGAATGAAAAACTGTTTTTT.

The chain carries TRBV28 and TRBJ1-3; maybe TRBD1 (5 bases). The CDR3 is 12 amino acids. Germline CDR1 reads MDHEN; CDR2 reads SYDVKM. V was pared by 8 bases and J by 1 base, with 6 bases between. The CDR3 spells CASRGSGNTIYF. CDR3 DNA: TGTGCCAGCCGGGGGTCTGGAAACACCATATATTTT. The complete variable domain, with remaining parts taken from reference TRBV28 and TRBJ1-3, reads DVKVTQSSRYLVKRTGEKVFLECVQDMDHENMFWYRQDPGLGLRLIYFSYDVKMKEKGDIPEGYSVSREKKERFSLILESASTNQTSMYLCASRGSGNTIYFGEGSWLTVV.

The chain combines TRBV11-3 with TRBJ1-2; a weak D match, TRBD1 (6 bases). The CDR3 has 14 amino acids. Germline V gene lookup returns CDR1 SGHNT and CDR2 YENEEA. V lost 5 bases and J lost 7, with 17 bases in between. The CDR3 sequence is CASSPPGQFGGYTF. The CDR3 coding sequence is TGTGCCAGCAGCCCCCCCGGACAGTTTGGTGGCTACACCTTC.